The following is a TCR beta chain sequence with its context. No antigen is known for it. This CDR3 spans 13 amino acids. Trimming took off 1 base at V and 3 bases at J, with 9 bases between the two ends. Per the germline V gene, CDR1 is SQVTM and CDR2 is ANQGSEA. This sample was included in a study of cytomegalovirus exposure and HLA in healthy donors. Broader study findings: The authors later linked a missense DCLRE1C variant to TCR beta V- and J-gene trimming.

PCR employed 60 Vbeta and 13 Jbeta primers. TCRdb keeps only in-frame clones here, not all; method: immunoSEQ multiplex PCR. The sample lists 90,000 to 120,000 clones; about 80% were seen once. Material for sequencing was PBMCs. V and J are TRBV29-1 and TRBJ1-2; a weak D match, TRBD1 (5 bases). The TCR comes from a female donor in good health and CMV-seropositive. In nucleotides, the CDR3 is TGCAGCGTTGAAGCCTCAGGGTACTATGGCTACACCTTC. Translation: CSVEASGYYGYTF.